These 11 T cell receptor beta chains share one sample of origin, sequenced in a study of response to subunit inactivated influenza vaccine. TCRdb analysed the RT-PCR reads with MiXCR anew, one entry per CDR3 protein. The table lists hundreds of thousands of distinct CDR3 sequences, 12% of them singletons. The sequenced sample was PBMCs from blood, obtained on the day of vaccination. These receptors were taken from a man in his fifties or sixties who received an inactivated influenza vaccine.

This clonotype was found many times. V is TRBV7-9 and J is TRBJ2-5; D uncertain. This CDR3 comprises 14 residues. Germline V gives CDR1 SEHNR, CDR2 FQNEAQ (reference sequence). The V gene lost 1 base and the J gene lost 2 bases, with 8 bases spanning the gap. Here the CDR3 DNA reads TGTGCCAGCAGCTTAGTGGGATTGCAAGAGACCCAGTACTTC. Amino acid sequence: CASSLVGLQETQYF.

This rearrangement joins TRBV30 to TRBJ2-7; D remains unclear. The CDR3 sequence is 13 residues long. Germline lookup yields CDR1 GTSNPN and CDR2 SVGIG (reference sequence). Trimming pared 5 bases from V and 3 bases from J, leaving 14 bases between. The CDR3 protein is CAWDGDDDYEQYF. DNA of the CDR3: TGTGCCTGGGACGGAGATGATGACTACGAGCAGTACTTC.

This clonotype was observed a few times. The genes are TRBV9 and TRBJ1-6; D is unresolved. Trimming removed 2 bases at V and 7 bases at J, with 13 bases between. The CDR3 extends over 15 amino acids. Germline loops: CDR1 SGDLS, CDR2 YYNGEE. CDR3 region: CASSVRALGNSPLHF. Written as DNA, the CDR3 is TGTGCCAGCAGCGTTAGGGCTTTGGGAAATTCACCCCTCCACTTT.

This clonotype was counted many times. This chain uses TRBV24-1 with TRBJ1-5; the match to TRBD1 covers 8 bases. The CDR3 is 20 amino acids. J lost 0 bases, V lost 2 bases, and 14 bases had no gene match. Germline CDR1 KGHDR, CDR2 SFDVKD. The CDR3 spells CATSDWDRTLLTYSNQPQHF. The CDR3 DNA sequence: TGTGCCACCAGTGATTGGGACAGGACACTTCTGACTTATAGCAATCAGCCCCAGCATTTT.

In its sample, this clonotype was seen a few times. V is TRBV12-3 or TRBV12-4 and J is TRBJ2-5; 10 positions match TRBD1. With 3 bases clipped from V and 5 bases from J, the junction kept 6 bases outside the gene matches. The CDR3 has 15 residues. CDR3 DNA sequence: TGTGCCAGCAGTTTGCAGACAGGGGGCTATGAGACCCAGTACTTC. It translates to CASSLQTGGYETQYF.

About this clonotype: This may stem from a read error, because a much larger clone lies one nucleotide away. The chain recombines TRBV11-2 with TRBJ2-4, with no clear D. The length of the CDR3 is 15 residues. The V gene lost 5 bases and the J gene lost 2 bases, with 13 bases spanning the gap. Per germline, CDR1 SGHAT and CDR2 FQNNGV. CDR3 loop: CASSQTNGPKNIQYF. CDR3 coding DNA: TGTGCCAGCAGCCAGACAAATGGGCCCAAAAACATTCAGTACTTC.

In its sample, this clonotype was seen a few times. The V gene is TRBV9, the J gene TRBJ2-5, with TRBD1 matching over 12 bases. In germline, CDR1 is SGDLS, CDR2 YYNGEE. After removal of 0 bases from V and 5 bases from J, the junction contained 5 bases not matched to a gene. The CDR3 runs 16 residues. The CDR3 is CASSVEGTGGVETQYF. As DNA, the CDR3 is TGTGCCAGCAGCGTAGAAGGGACAGGGGGCGTTGAGACCCAGTACTTC.

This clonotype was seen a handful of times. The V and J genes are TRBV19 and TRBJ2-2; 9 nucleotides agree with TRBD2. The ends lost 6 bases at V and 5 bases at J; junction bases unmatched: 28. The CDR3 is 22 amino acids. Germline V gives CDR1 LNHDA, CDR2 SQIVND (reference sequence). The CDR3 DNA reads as TGTGCCAGTAGACCTATAGGTAGACTAGCGGAGCGTAAGGTGAAGCGGACCGGGGAGCTGTTTTTT. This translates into CASRPIGRLAERKVKRTGELFF.

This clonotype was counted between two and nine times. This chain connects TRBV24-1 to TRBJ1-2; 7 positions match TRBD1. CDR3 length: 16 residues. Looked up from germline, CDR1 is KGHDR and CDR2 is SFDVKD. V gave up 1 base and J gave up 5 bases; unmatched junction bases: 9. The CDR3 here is CATSDFGQDGGYGYTF. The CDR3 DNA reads TGTGCCACCAGTGATTTTGGACAGGACGGGGGTTATGGCTACACCTTC.

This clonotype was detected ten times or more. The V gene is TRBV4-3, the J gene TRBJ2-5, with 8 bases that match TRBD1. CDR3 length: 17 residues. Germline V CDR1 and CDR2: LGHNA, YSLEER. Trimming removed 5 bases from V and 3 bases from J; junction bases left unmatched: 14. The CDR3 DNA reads TGCGCCAGCAGCGCCGGGACAGGATGGGGTCTAGAAGAGACCCAGTACTTC. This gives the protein CASSAGTGWGLEETQYF.

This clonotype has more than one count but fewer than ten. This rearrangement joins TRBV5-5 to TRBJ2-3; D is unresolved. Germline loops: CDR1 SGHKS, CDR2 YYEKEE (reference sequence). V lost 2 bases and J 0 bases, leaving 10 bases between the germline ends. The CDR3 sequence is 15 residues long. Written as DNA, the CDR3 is TGTGCCAGCAGCTTTGGTCCCACTAGCACAGATACGCAGTATTTT. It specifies CASSFGPTSTDTQYF. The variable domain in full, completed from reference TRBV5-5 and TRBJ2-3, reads DAGVTQSPTHLIKTRGQQVTLRCSPISGHKSVSWYQQVLGQGPQFIFQYYEKEERGRGNFPDRFSARQFPNYSSELNVNALLLGDSALYLCASSFGPTSTDTQYFGPGTRLTVL.